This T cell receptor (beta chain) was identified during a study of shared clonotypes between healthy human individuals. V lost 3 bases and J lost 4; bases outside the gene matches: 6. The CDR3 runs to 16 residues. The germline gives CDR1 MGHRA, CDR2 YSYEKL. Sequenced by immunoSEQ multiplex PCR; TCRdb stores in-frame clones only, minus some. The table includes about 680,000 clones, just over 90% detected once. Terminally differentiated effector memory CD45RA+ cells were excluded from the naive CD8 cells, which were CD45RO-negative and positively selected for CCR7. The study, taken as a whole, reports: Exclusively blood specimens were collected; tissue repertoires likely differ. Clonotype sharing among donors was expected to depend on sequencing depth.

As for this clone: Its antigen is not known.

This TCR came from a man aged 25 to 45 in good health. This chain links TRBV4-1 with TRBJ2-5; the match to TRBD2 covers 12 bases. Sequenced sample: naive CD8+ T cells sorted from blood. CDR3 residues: CASSQPPGLAGETQYF. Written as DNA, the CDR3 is TGCGCCAGCAGCCAGCCTCCGGGACTAGCGGGAGAGACCCAGTACTTC.